This entry concerns a single TCR beta chain. Antigen unknown. Cells stained for CD3, CD4, CD8, CD45RA, CD27 and viability were sorted into four CD45RA/CD27 subsets. This sample is drawn from a study of naive and memory T cell subsets. Points from the study as a whole: Naive and memory subsets had different power law exponents for TCR abundance. TCR counts from RNA may reflect activation-linked expression changes.

Both TRBC1 and TRBC2 were covered by a beta constant-region primer of two equimolar oligonucleotides. Four rounds of PCR amplified the ligated cDNA using nested alpha and beta constant-region primers plus SP2. TCRdb reprocessed the UMI-ligation and nested PCR reads with MiXCR, giving one entry per CDR3 protein. The table shows some 110,000 distinct CDR3 sequences, with roughly 36% occurring only once. Germline V gene sequence: CDR1 SGHRS, CDR2 YFSETQ. There are 13 residues in the CDR3. The V end was cut by 4 bases, the J end by 0 bases, with 8 bases between. The rearrangement links TRBV5-1 to TRBJ2-7; the D call may be TRBD1 or TRBD2 (5 bases each). Sequencing was done on a sample of central memory CD4+ T cells from blood. The clonotype comes from a human donor in good health. The CDR3 spells CASSRGPSYEQYF. Written as DNA, the CDR3 is TGCGCCAGCAGCAGGGGACCCTCCTACGAGCAGTACTTC.